The 19 T cell receptor beta chains below all came from one sample that was sequenced in a study of blood T cell repertoires in COVID-19. The method was immunoSEQ multiplex PCR; TCRdb's version includes in-frame clones alone and lacks a portion of them. The sample includes more than 70,000 clones, approximately 83% of them seen just once. The specimen sequenced was peripheral blood. These receptors were collected from a man aged 55-75 years with acute or convalescent COVID-19.

The rearrangement uses TRBV12-1 and TRBJ2-1; the table's D call, TRBD2, has no DNA check behind it. TRBV12-1 is a pseudogene. The CDR3 extends over 17 amino acids. CDR3 amino acids: CASSLASGGDQYNEQFF. DNA of the CDR3: TGTGCCAGCAGCTTGGCTAGCGGAGGAGATCAATACAATGAGCAGTTCTTC.

The CDR3 sequence: CASTEMGRAGNTEAFF. The DNA of the CDR3 is TGTGCCAGCACCGAAATGGGCAGGGCTGGGAACACTGAAGCTTTCTTT. J is TRBJ1-1 and V is TRBV2; D possibly corresponds to TRBD1 (5 bases). The CDR3 contains 16 residues. Germline CDR1 reads SNHLY; CDR2 reads FYNNEI. Trimming took 7 bases from V and 1 from J, leaving 19 bases between them. Drawing the rest from reference TRBV2 and TRBJ1-1, the complete variable domain is EPEVTQTPSHQVTQMGQEVILRCVPISNHLYFYWYRQILGQKVEFLVSFYNNEISEKSEIFDDQFSVERPDGSNFTLKIRSTKLEDSAMYFCASTEMGRAGNTEAFFGQGTRLTVV.

The CDR3 DNA is TGTGCCAGCAGCCCTGGGACTAGCGGGGGAGATACGCAGTATTTT. This translates into CASSPGTSGGDTQYF. The rearrangement joins TRBV4-2 to TRBJ2-3, with 14 bases identical to TRBD2. V lost 4 bases, J lost 5 bases, and 2 bases stayed unmatched. The CDR3 has 15 amino acids. In germline, CDR1 is LGHNA, CDR2 YNFKEQ.

V usage is TRBV5-4 and J usage is TRBJ2-3; D may be TRBD2 (5 bases). CDR1 is SGHNT, CDR2 YYREEE, per germline (reference sequence). Trimming took 5 bases from V and 2 from J, leaving 6 bases between them. CDR3 length: 12 amino acids. The CDR3 DNA reads as TGTGCCAGCAGTAGCGCCACAGATACGCAGTATTTT. Translating gives CASSSATDTQYF.

The rearrangement links TRBV11-2 to TRBJ1-1; TRBD1 agrees at 7 bases. The ends lost 5 bases at V and 5 bases at J; junction bases unmatched: 11. The CDR3 spans 15 residues. Germline-derived CDR1 and CDR2 are SGHAT and FQNNGV. CDR3 bases: TGTGCCAGCAGCAAAGAGAGGGGGCGCGGGACTGAAGCTTTCTTT. Its translation is CASSKERGRGTEAFF.

V is TRBV7-9 and J is TRBJ2-5, with D possibly being TRBD1 (6 bases). The length of the CDR3 is 14 residues. Trimming pared 6 bases from V and 0 bases from J, leaving 11 bases between. CDR1 is SEHNR and CDR2 is FQNEAQ in the germline V gene (reference sequence). CDR3 amino acids: CASSHRAYQETQYF. In DNA, the CDR3 is TGTGCCAGCAGTCACAGGGCATACCAAGAGACCCAGTACTTC.

The chain employs TRBV30 and TRBJ1-4; D ambiguous. Trimming removed 2 bases at V and 9 bases at J, with 16 bases between. This CDR3 is 14 amino acids long. Germline-derived CDR1 and CDR2 are GTSNPN and SVGIG (reference sequence). The CDR3 protein is CAWSRQGLLQKLFF. Written as DNA, the CDR3 is TGTGCCTGGAGTCGACAAGGCCTCCTCCAAAAACTGTTTTTT.

Only one count was recorded for this clone. The V call is TRBV15, the J call TRBJ2-1, with 8 bases identical to TRBD2. CDR1 LNHNV and CDR2 YYDKDF come from the germline V gene (reference sequence). The CDR3 sequence is 15 residues long. V gave up 1 base and J gave up 4 bases; unmatched junction bases: 3. This CDR3 reads CATSRAREGYNEQFF. The DNA of the CDR3 is TGTGCCACCAGCAGAGCCCGGGAGGGATACAATGAGCAGTTCTTC.

The chain has TRBV7-6 and TRBJ2-1, with a possible D match to TRBD2 (8 bases). Germline CDR1 is SGHVS and CDR2 is FNYEAQ. The CDR3 loop spans 16 amino acids. V lost 3 bases and J 6 bases, leaving 18 bases between the germline ends. The CDR3 sequence is CASSFPAGGQRNEQFF. The DNA of the CDR3 is TGTGCCAGCAGCTTTCCCGCGGGGGGACAGCGCAATGAGCAGTTCTTC.

The chain joins TRBV9 to TRBJ1-4; TRBD1 agrees at 7 bases. The V segment lost 0 bases and the J segment 7 bases; nucleotides outside the gene matches: 6. This CDR3 has 15 residues. Germline CDR1 SGDLS, CDR2 YYNGEE. In DNA form, the CDR3 reads TGTGCCAGCAGCGTAGGAGGGGGCGCGGGTGAAAAACTGTTTTTT. This gives the protein CASSVGGGAGEKLFF.

The V gene is TRBV14, the J gene TRBJ2-2, with D perhaps TRBD2 (6 bases). From germline, CDR1 is SGHDN and CDR2 FVKESK. Trimming stripped 4 bases from V and 4 bases from J, with 16 bases between. CDR3 length: 16 residues. The CDR3 reads CASSRTWGRFTGELFF. For the CDR3, the DNA is TGTGCCAGCAGCCGAACCTGGGGGAGGTTCACCGGGGAGCTGTTTTTT.

V gene TRBV6-1 combines with J gene TRBJ1-2, with D possibly being TRBD1 (6 bases). Germline loops: CDR1 MNHNS, CDR2 SASEGT. The CDR3 consists of 17 residues. V was cut by 0 bases and J by 6 bases, with 20 bases left in between. The CDR3 sequence: CASSEALPGAGENGYTF. The DNA for the CDR3 is TGTGCCAGCAGTGAAGCCCTCCCAGGGGCAGGGGAGAATGGCTACACCTTC.

V usage is TRBV12-3 or TRBV12-4 and J usage is TRBJ1-5, with a possible D match to TRBD1 (5 bases). Trimming pared 8 bases from V and 3 bases from J, leaving 8 bases between. The CDR3 is 12 amino acids. DNA for the CDR3: TGTGCCAGCGCGGGGCCCAATCAGCCCCAGCATTTT. Its protein is CASAGPNQPQHF.

This rearrangement joins TRBV6-6 to TRBJ1-5, with 8 bases identical to TRBD1. The V and J ends lost 6 bases and 11 bases, in that order; junction bases with no gene match: 12. Germline CDR1 and CDR2: MNHNY and SVGAGI (reference sequence). CDR3 size: 14 residues. CDR3 nucleotide sequence: TGTGCCAGCAGGACAGGGGAATGGGATGGGTCCCAGCATTTT. This gives the protein CASRTGEWDGSQHF.

V is TRBV11-2 and J is TRBJ1-1; 7 nucleotides line up with TRBD1. The V segment lost 1 base and the J segment 1 base; nucleotides outside the gene matches: 12. Germline-derived CDR1 and CDR2 are SGHAT and FQNNGV. The CDR3 totals 18 residues. This CDR3 reads CASSLGTGQVFWNTEAFF. The CDR3 bases are TGTGCCAGCAGCTTAGGGACAGGTCAAGTATTTTGGAACACTGAAGCTTTCTTT.

The rearrangement joins TRBV5-5 to TRBJ1-4; 8 bases line up with TRBD1. J gave up 8 bases and V 0 bases, and 6 bases lay outside the gene matches. The V gene's germline CDR1 is SGHKS and CDR2 YYEKEE (reference sequence). The CDR3 is made up of 15 amino acids. The CDR3 reads CASSLAGTGNEKLFF. In DNA, the CDR3 is TGTGCCAGCAGCTTGGCAGGGACAGGAAACGAAAAACTGTTTTTT.

The table lists this clone with a count of one. The rearrangement uses TRBV25-1 and TRBJ2-7; no firm D call. The CDR3 covers 11 residues. CDR1 and CDR2 (germline): MGHDK, SYGVNS. Trimming removed 2 bases from V and 7 bases from J, with 6 bases in between. The CDR3 bases are TGTGCCAGCAGTGAAGTCGGGGAGCAGTACTTC. Translation gives CASSEVGEQYF.

Turning to this clone: One end of the junction does not line up with germline, which may come from a read error. The chain combines TRBV25-1 with TRBJ1-6, with D possibly being TRBD1 (5 bases). Germline V gives CDR1 MGHDK, CDR2 SYGVNS. The CDR3 has 15 amino acids. The CDR3 region is CASIETGVYNSPLHF. The CDR3 bases are TGTGCCAGCATTGAAACAGGAGTCTATAATTCACCCCTCCACTTT.

The genes are TRBV7-9 and TRBJ2-7; 13 bases agree with TRBD2. With V trimmed by 4 bases and J by 5 bases, 5 bases remained unmatched. The CDR3 covers 15 residues. CDR1 and CDR2 from the germline V gene are SEHNR and FQNEAQ (reference sequence). The CDR3 region is CASSWGTSGVHEQYF. As DNA, the CDR3 is TGTGCCAGCAGCTGGGGGACTAGCGGGGTTCACGAGCAGTACTTC. The full variable domain, rest sourced from reference TRBV7-9 and TRBJ2-7, is DTGVSQNPRHKITKRGQNVTFRCDPISEHNRLYWYRQTLGQGPEFLTYFQNEAQLEKSRLLSDRFSAERPKGSFSTLEIQRTEQGDSAMYLCASSWGTSGVHEQYFGPGTRLTVT.